A single T cell receptor (beta chain) is shown here with its context. This entry belongs to a study of T cell responses to AZD1222 COVID-19 vaccine. Germline values: CDR1 LGHNA, CDR2 YNFKEQ. With 2 bases clipped from V and 2 bases from J, the junction kept 5 bases outside the gene matches. The length of the CDR3 is 15 residues. Sequencing used immunoSEQ multiplex PCR; TCRdb keeps in-frame clones, though not all of them. The table includes about 70,000 clones, under 90% detected once. The specimen comprised peripheral blood, sampled 28 days after the second AZD1222 dose. This sequence was found in an adult who received the AZD1222 COVID-19 vaccine. V usage is TRBV4-2 and J usage is TRBJ1-2; 7 bases align to TRBD1. CDR3 sequence: CASSQYRDSNYGYTF. The CDR3 DNA is TGTGCCAGCAGCCAATACCGGGACAGCAACTATGGCTACACCTTC.